What follows are 20 T cell receptor beta chains derived from one specimen sequenced in a study of T cell repertoires and HLA-DP antigens. Only in-frame clones appear in the TCRdb table, and some are missing; sequencing was by immunoSEQ multiplex PCR. The sample yields approximately 86,000 clones, around nine tenths seen once. Antigens of these TCRs are unknown. The source material was CD4+ T cells from PBMCs. The receptors here all came from a man aged 50-60 years in good health and CMV-seronegative.

The V gene is TRBV4-2, the J gene TRBJ2-1; the D is unclear. The CDR3 extends over 17 amino acids. The germline CDR1 and CDR2 sequences are LGHNA and YNFKEQ. With 0 bases removed from V and 3 bases from J, the gap between germline ends came to 15 bases. The CDR3 protein is CASSQDVTLGSYNEQFF. CDR3 in DNA: TGTGCCAGCAGCCAAGATGTCACCCTGGGAAGCTACAATGAGCAGTTCTTC.

This clone was observed once. V is TRBV4-3 and J is TRBJ2-3, with 15 nucleotides matching TRBD2. J gave up 4 bases and V 3 bases, and 5 bases lay outside the gene matches. The CDR3 consists of 17 residues. Germline CDR1 is LGHNA and CDR2 is YSLEER. In DNA, the CDR3 is TGCGCCAGCAGCCATGGACTAGCGGGAGGGCCCTCAGATACGCAGTATTTT. Translation: CASSHGLAGGPSDTQYF.

This chain joins TRBV9 and TRBJ2-2; a weak D match, TRBD2 (5 bases). V was cut by 0 bases and J by 6 bases, with 15 bases left in between. This CDR3 has 16 residues. Looked up from germline, CDR1 is SGDLS and CDR2 is YYNGEE. This CDR3 reads CASSVGGLAGAGELFF. Here the CDR3 DNA reads TGTGCCAGCAGCGTAGGGGGTCTAGCAGGAGCCGGGGAGCTGTTTTTT.

The V and J genes are TRBV6-6 and TRBJ1-2; 12 bases line up with TRBD1. V lost 6 bases and J lost 6; bases outside the gene matches: 8. Germline lookup yields CDR1 MNHNY and CDR2 SVGAGI (reference sequence). This CDR3 contains 15 residues. The CDR3 loop is CASRAGTGGKDGYTF. For the CDR3, the DNA is TGTGCCAGCAGAGCCGGGACAGGGGGCAAGGATGGCTACACCTTC.

In its sample, this clone was seen once. J is TRBJ2-1 and V is TRBV30; TRBD2 agrees at 9 bases. The junction had 6 bases not matched to a gene; V was cut back by 2 bases and J by 4 bases. The CDR3 length is 15 residues. Germline CDR1 GTSNPN, CDR2 SVGIG (reference sequence). The CDR3 bases are TGTGCCTGGAGTAAACTAGCGGGTTTATACAATGAGCAGTTCTTC. This codes for CAWSKLAGLYNEQFF.

The rearrangement uses TRBV5-1 and TRBJ2-1, with D perhaps TRBD2 (5 bases). Between the trimmed V and J ends, which lost 3 bases and 10 bases, there was a span of 11 bases. The CDR3 loop spans 12 amino acids. Germline lookup yields CDR1 SGHRS and CDR2 YFSETQ. CDR3 in amino acids: CASSSELGEQFF. CDR3 bases: TGCGCCAGCAGCTCGGAACTAGGCGAGCAGTTCTTC.

The chain recombines TRBV19 with TRBJ2-3; D is perhaps TRBD2 (6 bases). Germline assignment: CDR1 LNHDA and CDR2 SQIVND (reference sequence). Trimming removed 4 bases from V and 10 bases from J, with 27 bases in between. This CDR3 contains 17 residues. The CDR3 sequence: CASSSRTNLGTQISQYF. DNA for the CDR3: TGTGCCAGTAGTAGCCGGACTAACCTCGGTACCCAGATATCGCAGTATTTT.

The V call is TRBV19, the J call TRBJ2-2; D remains ambiguous. The CDR3 is made up of 12 amino acids. The V gene lost 9 bases and the J gene lost 3 bases, with 8 bases spanning the gap. Per the germline V gene, CDR1 is LNHDA and CDR2 is SQIVND (reference sequence). In DNA form, the CDR3 reads TGTGCCAGGAACTGGGACACCGGGGAGCTGTTTTTT. Its translation is CARNWDTGELFF.

Written as DNA, the CDR3 is TGTGCCAGTAGTATAGTGGGAACAGCAAACTATGGCTACACCTTC. This sequence encodes CASSIVGTANYGYTF. The V and J genes are TRBV19 and TRBJ1-2; D not resolved. The CDR3 runs to 15 residues. Deletions cut 1 base from V and 2 bases from J, with 11 bases between. The germline CDR1 and CDR2 sequences are LNHDA and SQIVND (reference sequence).

This clone was seen just once. The V gene is TRBV27, the J gene TRBJ2-2; tentatively, D is TRBD1 or TRBD2 (5 bases each). Trimming cost V 3 bases and J 2 bases, with 10 bases left between them. Germline lookup yields CDR1 MNHEY and CDR2 SMNVEV (reference sequence). The CDR3 sequence is 15 residues long. The CDR3 nucleotides read TGTGCCAGCAGTTTGTCCGGGACCAACACCGGGGAGCTGTTTTTT. The encoded protein is CASSLSGTNTGELFF.

The J gene is TRBJ2-7, the V gene TRBV6-5, with 11 bases that match TRBD2. The CDR3 consists of 15 residues. Germline trimming cut 6 bases from V and 3 bases from J; bases unmatched to any gene: 7. The germline CDR1 and CDR2 sequences are MNHEY and SVGAGI. CDR3 nucleotides: TGTGCCAGCAGGGAGCTAGCGGGAGGAATCTACGAGCAGTACTTC. Its protein is CASRELAGGIYEQYF.

The chain carries TRBV20-1 and TRBJ2-3; D remains unclear. Germline assignment: CDR1 DFQATT and CDR2 SNEGSKA (reference sequence). V lost 2 bases and J lost 5, with 5 bases in between. There are 11 residues in the CDR3. The CDR3 DNA sequence: TGCAGTGCTAGACCCCAAGATACGCAGTATTTT. This translates into CSARPQDTQYF.

The chain links TRBV19 to TRBJ2-6, with TRBD1 identical over 7 bases. The CDR3 contains 18 residues. Germline CDR1 reads LNHDA; CDR2 reads SQIVND (reference sequence). Trimming at V came to 5 bases and at J to 1 base, leaving 11 bases not matched to a gene. Here the CDR3 DNA reads TGTGCCAGTAGTCCGTGGACAGGTTCGGCGTCTGGGGCCAACGTCCTGACTTTC. Amino acid sequence: CASSPWTGSASGANVLTF.

The genes are TRBV5-1 and TRBJ2-7; possible D gene TRBD1, 6 bases. The CDR3 consists of 15 residues. V was trimmed by 4 bases and J by 4 bases, leaving 18 bases between them. Germline assignment: CDR1 SGHRS and CDR2 YFSETQ. For the CDR3, the DNA is TGCGCCAGCAGCCCGACCGGGACACAAGGATACGAGCAGTACTTC. It is translated as CASSPTGTQGYEQYF.

The chain combines TRBV6-5 with TRBJ1-3; D gene uncertain. The CDR3 covers 12 residues. Trimming removed 6 bases at V and 2 bases at J, with 5 bases between. The germline V gene has CDR1 MNHEY and CDR2 SVGAGI. The CDR3 bases are TGTGCCAGCAGGGGCCCTGGAAACACCATATATTTT. Translating gives CASRGPGNTIYF.

V gene TRBV14 combines with J gene TRBJ2-3, with a tentative D call TRBD2 (5 bases). The length of the CDR3 is 15 residues. Germline V gives CDR1 SGHDN, CDR2 FVKESK. Trimming pared 0 bases from V and 1 base from J, leaving 8 bases between. CDR3 DNA: TGTGCCAGCAGCCAAGAGGTCGGGGGCACAGATACGCAGTATTTT. This encodes CASSQEVGGTDTQYF.

The genes are TRBV15 and TRBJ2-7, with TRBD1 identical over 8 bases. Germline V lookup: CDR1 LNHNV, CDR2 YYDKDF (reference sequence). The V segment lost 3 bases and the J segment 6 bases; nucleotides outside the gene matches: 16. The CDR3 totals 17 residues. The CDR3 protein is CATSSPYPGQGASEQYF. In DNA form, the CDR3 reads TGTGCCACCAGCAGTCCCTATCCGGGGCAGGGGGCGTCCGAGCAGTACTTC.

The chain couples TRBV11-2 to TRBJ1-5, with D perhaps matching TRBD1 (5 bases). Trimming removed 2 bases at V and 2 bases at J, with 7 bases between. The length of the CDR3 is 14 residues. Germline loops: CDR1 SGHAT, CDR2 FQNNGV. The CDR3 sequence: CASSLMGGNQPQHF. The CDR3, as DNA: TGTGCCAGCAGCTTAATGGGGGGCAATCAGCCCCAGCATTTT. The full variable domain, rest sourced from reference TRBV11-2 and TRBJ1-5, is EAGVAQSPRYKIIEKRQSVAFWCNPISGHATLYWYQQILGQGPKLLIQFQNNGVVDDSQLPKDRFSAERLKGVDSTLKIQPAKLEDSAVYLCASSLMGGNQPQHFGDGTRLSIL.

This clone has just one count. The rearrangement joins TRBV28 to TRBJ1-1; D gene uncertain. Germline assignment: CDR1 MDHEN and CDR2 SYDVKM. V gave up 2 bases and J gave up 5 bases, with 15 bases separating them. The CDR3 has 15 amino acids. In nucleotides, the CDR3 is TGTGCCAGCAGTTTAGGTCAAAGGGCTCGGACTGAAGCTTTCTTT. Translating gives CASSLGQRARTEAFF.

The CDR3 coding sequence is TGTGCCAGCTTTCCCGGGGGCGCAGGCAATGAGCAGTTCTTC. It codes for CASFPGGAGNEQFF. The chain has TRBV6-5 and TRBJ2-1; tentatively, D is TRBD1 or TRBD2 (6 bases each). The germline CDR1 and CDR2 sequences are MNHEY and SVGAGI. Between the trimmed V and J ends, which lost 8 bases and 6 bases, there was a span of 17 bases. This CDR3 spans 14 amino acids.